This entry lists 22 T cell receptor beta chains sequenced from one sample in a study of metastatic and nonmetastatic thyroid tumors. No treatment had been given to any patient before thyroid surgery. TCRdb ran MiXCR on the PCR reads. The sample consists of 23,000 or so clones, approximately 20% of them appearing once. Sequenced input: blood. The receptor set was obtained from a female donor with papillary thyroid cancer or a benign thyroid nodule (not recorded which). Some clones in this sample may be carry-over from other donors' samples.

The CDR3 sequence is CASSAGDPQYF. The CDR3 coding sequence is TGTGCCAGCAGTGCAGGGGATCCGCAGTATTTT. The chain has TRBV25-1 and TRBJ2-3; D possibly corresponds to TRBD1 (6 bases). Trimming took 4 bases from V and 10 from J, leaving 9 bases between them. The CDR3 loop spans 11 amino acids. From germline, CDR1 is MGHDK and CDR2 SYGVNS.

The chain employs TRBV20-1 and TRBJ2-3; the D gene is possibly TRBD2 (6 bases). Trimming took off 4 bases at V and 0 bases at J, with 11 bases between the two ends. Germline V gene sequence: CDR1 DFQATT, CDR2 SNEGSKA (reference sequence). The CDR3 length is 14 residues. The DNA of the CDR3 is TGCAGTGCTAACGGGAGTGCTAGCACAGATACGCAGTATTTT. Residues: CSANGSASTDTQYF.

This clone was seen repeatedly, ten times or more. The CDR3 loop is CASSHRDRGHEQYF. CDR3 nucleotides: TGTGCCAGCAGCCACCGGGACAGGGGGCACGAGCAGTACTTC. The rearrangement uses TRBV7-9 and TRBJ2-7, with 12 bases identical to TRBD1. Per germline, CDR1 SEHNR and CDR2 FQNEAQ (reference sequence). Germline trimming cut 5 bases from V and 5 bases from J; bases unmatched to any gene: 4. The CDR3 has 14 amino acids.

The V and J genes are TRBV12-3 or TRBV12-4 and TRBJ1-1, with D possibly TRBD1 on 5 matching bases. Trimming shortened V by 6 bases and J by 5 bases, and 19 bases separated the two germline ends. The CDR3 contains 15 residues. CDR3 protein: CASSPVRSRGTEAFF. CDR3 sequence (DNA): TGTGCCAGCAGCCCTGTACGGAGTCGGGGGACTGAAGCTTTCTTT.

This clone qualifies as medium-sized. This rearrangement joins TRBV19 to TRBJ1-2; no firm D call. This CDR3 is built from 12 residues. Germline CDR1 is LNHDA and CDR2 is SQIVND (reference sequence). V lost 6 bases and J 7 bases, leaving 12 bases between the germline ends. The CDR3 loop reads CASRTAEGGYTF. Here the CDR3 DNA reads TGTGCCAGTAGAACAGCGGAGGGTGGCTACACCTTC. The variable domain in full, with the rest retrieved from reference TRBV19 and TRBJ1-2, is DGGITQSPKYLFRKEGQNVTLSCEQNLNHDAMYWYRQDPGQGLRLIYYSQIVNDFQKGDIAEGYSVSREKKESFPLTVTSAQKNPTAFYLCASRTAEGGYTFGSGTRLTVV.

This chain joins TRBV20-1 and TRBJ2-4; TRBD2 aligns across 10 bases. The germline V gene encodes CDR1 DFQATT and CDR2 SNEGSKA (reference sequence). The V and J ends lost 5 bases and 0 bases, in that order; junction bases with no gene match: 13. The CDR3 extends over 18 amino acids. CDR3 sequence: CSAGRLRTSGLAKNIQYF. The CDR3 coding sequence is TGCAGTGCTGGAAGACTCCGGACTAGCGGATTAGCCAAAAACATTCAGTACTTC.

Comment on this clone: A much bigger clone sits one base away, suggesting this may be a read error. This same CDR3 is encoded by further DNA sequences in the sample. V gene TRBV11-2 combines with J gene TRBJ2-5; D ambiguous. The V end was cut by 5 bases, the J end by 5 bases, with 6 bases between. Per the germline V gene, CDR1 is SGHAT and CDR2 is FQNNGV. The CDR3 is 11 residues long. CDR3 in DNA: TGTGCCAGCAGCGTTCGTGAGACCCAGTACTTC. Translating it yields CASSVRETQYF.

This clone showed up just a few times. The rearrangement joins TRBV6-6 to TRBJ2-3; maybe TRBD2 (6 bases). This CDR3 region has 18 residues. Germline CDR1 MNHNY, CDR2 SVGAGI (reference sequence). Trimming stripped 5 bases from V and 4 bases from J, with 25 bases between. This CDR3 is CASSGVPAALREADTQYF. The CDR3 DNA reads as TGTGCCAGCAGTGGGGTACCAGCGGCCCTAAGGGAGGCAGATACGCAGTATTTT.

This clone was picked up many times. V is TRBV7-9 and J is TRBJ2-2; tentative D call: TRBD1 (5 bases). Germline V CDR1 and CDR2: SEHNR, FQNEAQ (reference sequence). V was pared by 1 base and J by 1 base, with 7 bases between. The CDR3 is 15 amino acids. The CDR3 loop is CASSLGTGNTGELFF. For the CDR3, the DNA is TGTGCCAGCAGCTTAGGCACAGGGAACACCGGGGAGCTGTTTTTT.

This clone was seen many times. The chain links TRBV11-3 to TRBJ2-2, with D possibly matching TRBD2 (6 bases). This CDR3 comprises 18 residues. V lost 5 bases and J 5 bases, leaving 24 bases between the germline ends. CDR1 SGHNT and CDR2 YENEEA come from the germline V gene. CDR3 sequence: CASSPLNSGRSGTGELFF. The CDR3 DNA reads TGTGCCAGCAGCCCTCTGAACTCCGGGAGATCTGGGACCGGGGAGCTGTTTTTT.

Concerning this clone: A read error may account for a junction end that differs from germline. The chain has TRBV28 and TRBJ1-5; no clear D gene. This CDR3 has 11 amino acids. The germline CDR1 and CDR2 sequences are MDHEN and SYDVKM. The CDR3: CASHGNQPQHF. The CDR3 DNA sequence: TGTGCCAGTCATGGCAATCAGCCCCAACATTTT.

A word on this clone: Being one base from a much bigger clone, this may be a read error. This sequence joins TRBV5-5 and TRBJ2-7; D gene uncertain. Germline V gives CDR1 SGHKS, CDR2 YYEKEE (reference sequence). V lost 4 bases, J lost 3 bases, and 8 bases lay in between. CDR3 size: 12 residues. The CDR3: CASSLIDYEQYF. DNA of the CDR3: TGTGCCAGCAGCCTGATAGACTACGAGCAGTACTTC.

This clone occurred many times. The rearrangement links TRBV5-1 to TRBJ2-5, with 9 bases fitting TRBD1. Germline V gives CDR1 SGHRS, CDR2 YFSETQ. The trim removed 1 base at V and 2 bases at J, leaving 6 bases unmatched. The CDR3 has 16 residues. DNA for the CDR3: TGCGCCAGCAGCTTGATACAGGGGGCCGGGCAAGAGACCCAGTACTTC. This sequence encodes CASSLIQGAGQETQYF.

This clone was picked up a small number of times. The chain is built from TRBV10-3 and TRBJ1-3, with D tentatively TRBD1 (6 bases). Germline CDR1 reads ENHRY; CDR2 reads SYGVKD. Trimming removed 7 bases from V and 1 base from J, with 11 bases in between. The CDR3 sequence is 14 residues long. CDR3 DNA sequence: TGTGCCATCAAATTGGGGGCGTCTGGAAACACCATATATTTT. It specifies CAIKLGASGNTIYF.

The genes are TRBV7-8 and TRBJ2-7, with TRBD1 matching 8 bases. This CDR3 is 14 amino acids long. Germline V gene data show CDR1 as SGHVS and CDR2 as FQNEAQ. J lost 3 bases, V lost 5 bases, and 6 bases had no gene match. CDR3 protein: CASSLPDRDYEQYF. The CDR3 DNA follows: TGTGCCAGCAGCCTACCGGACAGGGACTACGAGCAGTACTTC.

The chain couples TRBV5-4 to TRBJ2-3; D is undetermined. Germline-derived CDR1 and CDR2 are SGHNT and YYREEE (reference sequence). The CDR3 runs 16 residues. The V end was cut by 6 bases, the J end by 8 bases, with 25 bases between. The CDR3 reads CASILIAVTHSVTQYF. The CDR3 DNA sequence: TGTGCCAGCATCTTAATCGCGGTGACCCACTCGGTTACGCAGTATTTT.

The rearrangement links TRBV18 to TRBJ1-2; TRBD1 matches at 8 bases. Germline trimming cut 3 bases from V and 6 bases from J; bases unmatched to any gene: 3. Germline V lookup: CDR1 KGHSH, CDR2 LQKENI. This CDR3 comprises 13 residues. The CDR3 sequence is CASSPTQGDGYTF. CDR3 DNA: TGTGCCAGCTCACCCACACAGGGGGATGGCTACACCTTC.

The chain is built from TRBV11-2 and TRBJ2-2; D possibly uses TRBD1 or TRBD2 (5 bases each). Between the trimmed V and J ends, which lost 1 base and 3 bases, there was a span of 9 bases. The CDR3 has 15 amino acids. Germline-derived CDR1 and CDR2 are SGHAT and FQNNGV. CDR3 sequence reads: CASSLVQDYTGELFF. CDR3 nucleotides: TGTGCCAGCAGCTTAGTACAGGACTACACCGGGGAGCTGTTTTTT.

This clone was seen a handful of times. As the CDR3 is not closed by the conserved phenylalanine or tryptophan, this likely results from a read error. The chain links TRBV6-5 to TRBJ1-2; D uncertain. The CDR3 loop spans 11 amino acids. V was cut by 6 bases and J by 4 bases, with 6 bases left in between. Per the germline V gene, CDR1 is MNHEY and CDR2 is SVGAGI. The CDR3 bases are TGTGCCAGCAGCTCCTCCTATGGCTACACCTCC. It translates to CASSSSYGYTS.

This clone was counted between two and nine times. The gene calls are TRBV28 and TRBJ2-7; tentatively, D is TRBD1 (6 bases). Trimming removed 7 bases from V and 3 bases from J, with 22 bases in between. Germline V gives CDR1 MDHEN, CDR2 SYDVKM. The CDR3 contains 16 residues. This CDR3 reads CASMGGTPRGFYEQYF. For the CDR3, the DNA is TGTGCCAGCATGGGTGGGACCCCTAGGGGGTTCTACGAGCAGTACTTC.

The chain combines TRBV5-1 with TRBJ2-7, with 8 positions matching TRBD1. Germline values: CDR1 SGHRS, CDR2 YFSETQ. The ends lost 4 bases at V and 6 bases at J; junction bases unmatched: 9. CDR3 size: 14 residues. The CDR3 reads CASSTGQGRGEQYF. Here the CDR3 DNA reads TGCGCCAGCAGCACCGGACAGGGTAGAGGCGAGCAGTACTTC. Drawing the rest from reference TRBV5-1 and TRBJ2-7, the complete variable domain is KAGVTQTPRYLIKTRGQQVTLSCSPISGHRSVSWYQQTPGQGLQFLFEYFSETQRNKGNFPGRFSGRQFSNSRSEMNVSTLELGDSALYLCASSTGQGRGEQYFGPGTRLTVT.

The V and J genes are TRBV25-1 and TRBJ2-7, with a tentative D call TRBD1 (6 bases). V was shortened by 5 bases and J by 3 bases, with 14 bases between the two germline ends. The CDR3 extends over 14 amino acids. The V gene's germline CDR1 is MGHDK and CDR2 SYGVNS. The CDR3 region is CASSSQDRFYEQYF. CDR3 coding DNA: TGTGCCAGCAGTTCCCAAGACAGGTTCTACGAGCAGTACTTC.